This TCR beta chain was recorded in a study of human CD4 T cells and Enterobacteriaceae. Memory CD4+ T cells were sorted as all CD4+ cells except CD45RA+CCR7+CD95- naive cells, over 98% pure. This table comes from immunoSEQ multiplex PCR, and its TCRdb copy is limited to in-frame clones, with some not included. The sample holds about 29,000 clones, just under 85% seen once. This clone was found once. The material sequenced was memory CD4+ T cells from blood. The sequence was collected from a human donor in good health.

The CDR3 loop is CATCRGGSSYEQYF. The CDR3 DNA reads TGCGCCACCTGTAGAGGGGGAAGCTCCTACGAGCAGTACTTC. This chain connects TRBV10-2 to TRBJ2-7; a weak D match, TRBD1 (6 bases). This CDR3 is 14 amino acids long. Germline CDR1 and CDR2: WSHSY and SAAADI. Trimming took 10 bases from V and 0 from J, leaving 16 bases between them.